This T cell receptor beta chain is from a study of early T cells in non-severe SARS-CoV-2 infection (dated by TCRdb to about 2021). Background for the entire study: Bulk RNA from unsorted whole blood was used for TCR sequencing, so alpha and beta chains could not be paired. Results and caveats for the whole study, not just this receptor: VDJdb matching was skewed toward anti-spike CD8 responses, so virus-specific expansions were likely underestimated and private and CD4 specificities were missed.

Set within a cohort of healthcare workers in London, UK, this nested case-control study involved weekly PCR testing of nasopharyngeal swabs along with blood sampling. Between 23 and 31 March 2020, the week of the UK lockdown, healthcare workers were enrolled and then followed up weekly for as long as 16 weeks. V is clipped by 1 base and J by 1 base, and the sequence between their germline boundaries is 4 bases long. According to the germline V gene, CDR1 reads WSHSY and CDR2 reads SAAADI. The CDR3 covers 13 residues, taking in both the cysteine and the phenylalanine. Only CDR3 DNA is held: 39 bases, read in frame from base 1. Concerning this clonotype: Its antigen is not yet known. No base quality values were provided; no much bigger clone lies one nucleotide off.

Library preparation was by 5' RACE. These reads were obtained on a NextSeq 500. Unique molecular identifiers were attached to individual cDNA molecules in the TCR library protocol so that sequencing error and PCR bias could be corrected. Sequencing covered both TCR alpha and beta chains, and within each sample the abundances of alpha and beta sequences were tightly co-correlated. The published analysis was carried out like this. V gene, J gene and CDR3 annotation of TCR sequences was performed with Decombinator V4. TCRs were defined as expanded if a significant change between any two time points was detected under a Poisson model with p below 0.0001. TCR abundances were normalised to the total number of TCRs sequenced in each sample and reported as counts per million. TRAV1-2 paired with TRAJ12, TRAJ20 or TRAJ33 defined MAIT TCRs, while TRAV10 paired with TRAJ18 defined iNKT TCRs. VDJdb, accessed 1 November 2021, was searched for CMV, EBV and SARS-CoV-2 annotated TCRs, excluding TCRs annotated for multiple antigens. TCRdb trimmed public reads at Q25 via fastp, called clones via MiXCR and kept in-frame beta chains. Rows with a matching CDR3 protein are joined into one entry that keeps the most common DNA and genes. For this entry, the V and J calls and clone size follow TCRdb and not the study's own pipeline. For this sample the table gives fewer than 75,000 distinct CDR3 sequences, of which 20% to 25% were detected only once. Clones ranked in the top ten supply approximately 17% of the sample.

Sequenced material: whole blood, taken at baseline. The chain couples TRBV10-2 to TRBJ1-1; the D gene lacks a confident call. The source of this sequence is an adult who was a healthcare worker with PCR-confirmed SARS-CoV-2 infection or an uninfected control (not recorded which). The DNA sequence follows: TGCGCCAGCAGTGAGTGGGAGAACACTGAAGCTTTCTTT. The encoded protein is CASSEWENTEAFF.